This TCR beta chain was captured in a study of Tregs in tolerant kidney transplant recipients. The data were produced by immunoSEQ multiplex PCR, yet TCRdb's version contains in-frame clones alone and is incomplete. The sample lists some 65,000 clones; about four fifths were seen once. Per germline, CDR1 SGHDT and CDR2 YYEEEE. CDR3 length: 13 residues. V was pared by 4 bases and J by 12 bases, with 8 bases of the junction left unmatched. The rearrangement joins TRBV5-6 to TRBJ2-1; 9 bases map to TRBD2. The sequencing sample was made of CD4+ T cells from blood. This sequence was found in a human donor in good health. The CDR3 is CASSPARGGWQFF. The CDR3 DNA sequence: TGTGCCAGCAGCCCTGCGCGGGGGGGGTGGCAGTTCTTC. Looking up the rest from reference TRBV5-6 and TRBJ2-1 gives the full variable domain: DAGVTQSPTHLIKTRGQQVTLRCSPKSGHDTVSWYQQALGQGPQFIFQYYEEEERQRGNFPDRFSGHQFPNYSSELNVNALLLGDSALYLCASSPARGGWQFFGPGTRLTVL.